Described below is a single T cell receptor (beta chain) sequence and its context. As yet, its antigen is unknown. The sample belongs to a study of shared clonotypes between healthy human individuals. Findings of the study overall: Researchers found naive subsets generally carried larger estimated richness than memory subsets.

Data came from immunoSEQ multiplex PCR; TCRdb stores just in-frame clones and leaves some out. The sample yields about 2.4 million clones, roughly 93% seen once. The V end lost 4 bases, the J end lost 4 bases, and 18 bases lay between the germline ends. Germline-derived CDR1 and CDR2 are MDHEN and SYDVKM. The CDR3 length is 16 residues. The sample was naive CD4+ T cells from PBMCs. Subset denoted: CD45RA+ positively selected. The chain employs TRBV28 and TRBJ2-3; a possible D gene is TRBD2 (6 bases). This receptor was obtained from a man aged 18-30 years in good health. Some clones in this sample may be carry-over from other donors' samples. The CDR3 protein is CASSSAGLMEADTQYF. CDR3 coding DNA: TGTGCCAGCAGTTCCGCCGGACTAATGGAGGCAGATACGCAGTATTTT. The whole variable domain, remainder taken from reference TRBV28 and TRBJ2-3, is DVKVTQSSRYLVKRTGEKVFLECVQDMDHENMFWYRQDPGLGLRLIYFSYDVKMKEKGDIPEGYSVSREKKERFSLILESASTNQTSMYLCASSSAGLMEADTQYFGPGTRLTVL.